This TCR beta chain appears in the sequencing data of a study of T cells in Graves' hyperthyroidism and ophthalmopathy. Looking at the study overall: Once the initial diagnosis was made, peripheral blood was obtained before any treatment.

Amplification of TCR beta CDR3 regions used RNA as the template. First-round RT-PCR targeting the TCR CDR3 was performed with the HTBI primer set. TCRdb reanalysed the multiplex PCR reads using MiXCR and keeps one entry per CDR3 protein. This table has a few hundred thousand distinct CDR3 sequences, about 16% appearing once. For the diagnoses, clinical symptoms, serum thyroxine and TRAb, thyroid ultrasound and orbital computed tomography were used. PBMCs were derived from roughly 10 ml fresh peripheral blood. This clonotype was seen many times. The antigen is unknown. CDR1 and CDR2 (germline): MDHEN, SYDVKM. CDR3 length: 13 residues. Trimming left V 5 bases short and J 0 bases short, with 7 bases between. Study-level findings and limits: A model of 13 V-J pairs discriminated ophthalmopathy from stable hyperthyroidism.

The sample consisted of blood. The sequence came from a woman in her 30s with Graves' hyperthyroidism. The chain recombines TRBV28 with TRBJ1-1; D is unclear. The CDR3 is CASSRNLNTEAFF. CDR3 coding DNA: TGTGCCAGCAGTCGGAACCTGAACACTGAAGCTTTCTTT.